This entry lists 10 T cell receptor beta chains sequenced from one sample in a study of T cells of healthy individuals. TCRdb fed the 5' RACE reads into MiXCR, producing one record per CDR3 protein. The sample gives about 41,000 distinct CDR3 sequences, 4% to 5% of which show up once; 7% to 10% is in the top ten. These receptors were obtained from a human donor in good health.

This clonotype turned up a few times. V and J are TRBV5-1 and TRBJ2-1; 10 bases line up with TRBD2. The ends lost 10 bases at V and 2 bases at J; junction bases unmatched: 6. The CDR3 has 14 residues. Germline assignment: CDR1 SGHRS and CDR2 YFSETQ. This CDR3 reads CACKSGGAYNEQFF. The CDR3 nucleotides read TGCGCCTGCAAGAGCGGGGGGGCCTACAATGAGCAGTTCTTC. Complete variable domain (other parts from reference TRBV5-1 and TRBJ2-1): KAGVTQTPRYLIKTRGQQVTLSCSPISGHRSVSWYQQTPGQGLQFLFEYFSETQRNKGNFPGRFSGRQFSNSRSEMNVSTLELGDSALYLCACKSGGAYNEQFFGPGTRLTVL.

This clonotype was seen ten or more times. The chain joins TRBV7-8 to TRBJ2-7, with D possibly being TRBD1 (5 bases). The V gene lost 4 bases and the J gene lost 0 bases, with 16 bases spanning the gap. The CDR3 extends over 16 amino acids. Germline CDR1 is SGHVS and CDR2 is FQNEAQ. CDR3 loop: CASSSLRQGVSYEQYF. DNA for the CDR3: TGTGCCAGCAGCTCCCTGAGGCAGGGCGTCTCCTACGAGCAGTACTTC.

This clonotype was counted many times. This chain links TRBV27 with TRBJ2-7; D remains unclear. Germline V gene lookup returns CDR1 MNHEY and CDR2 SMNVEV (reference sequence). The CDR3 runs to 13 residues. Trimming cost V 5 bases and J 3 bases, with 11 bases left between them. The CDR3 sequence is CASSQNALYEQYF. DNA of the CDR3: TGTGCCAGCAGTCAAAATGCCCTCTACGAGCAGTACTTC.

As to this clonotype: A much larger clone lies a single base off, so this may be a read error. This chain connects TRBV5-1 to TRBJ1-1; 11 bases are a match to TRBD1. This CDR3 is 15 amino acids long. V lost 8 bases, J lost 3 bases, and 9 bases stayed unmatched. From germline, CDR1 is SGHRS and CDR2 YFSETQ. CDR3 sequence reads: CARSPEDRGHTEAFF. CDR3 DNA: TGCGCCAGAAGCCCAGAGGACAGGGGGCACACTGAAGCTTTCTTT. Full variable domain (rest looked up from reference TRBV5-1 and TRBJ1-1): KAGVTQTPRYLIKTRGQQVTLSCSPISGHRSVSWYQQTPGQGLQFLFEYFSETQRNKGNFPGRFSGRQFSNSRSEMNVSTLELGDSALYLCARSPEDRGHTEAFFGQGTRLTVV.

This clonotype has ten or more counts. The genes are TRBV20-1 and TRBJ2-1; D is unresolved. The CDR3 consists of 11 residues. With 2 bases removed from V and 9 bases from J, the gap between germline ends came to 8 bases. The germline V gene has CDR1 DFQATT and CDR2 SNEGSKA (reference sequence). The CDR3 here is CSARLVGEQFF. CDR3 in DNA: TGCAGTGCTAGATTGGTCGGTGAGCAGTTCTTC.

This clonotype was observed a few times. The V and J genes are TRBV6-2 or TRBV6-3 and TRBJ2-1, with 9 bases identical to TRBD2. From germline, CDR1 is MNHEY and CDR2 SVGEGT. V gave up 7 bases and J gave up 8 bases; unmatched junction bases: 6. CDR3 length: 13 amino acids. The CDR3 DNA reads TGTGCCAGCAAACCTAGCGGGATCGATGAGCAGTTCTTC. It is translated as CASKPSGIDEQFF.

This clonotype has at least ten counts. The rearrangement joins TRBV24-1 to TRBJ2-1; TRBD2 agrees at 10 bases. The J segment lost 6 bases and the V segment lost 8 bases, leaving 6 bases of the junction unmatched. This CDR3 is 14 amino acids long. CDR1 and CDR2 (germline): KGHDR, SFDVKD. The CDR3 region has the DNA TGTGCCACCATGGAACCTAGCGGGAGCAATGAGCAGTTCTTC. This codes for CATMEPSGSNEQFF.

The CDR3 DNA sequence: TGTGCCAGCAGCTGGACTTATCCGGCAGACACAGATACGCAGTATTTT. Amino acid sequence: CASSWTYPADTDTQYF. V usage is TRBV11-3 and J usage is TRBJ2-3, with D perhaps matching TRBD2 (5 bases). The CDR3 sequence is 16 residues long. The V and J ends lost 4 bases and 2 bases respectively, with 16 bases between them. Per the germline V gene, CDR1 is SGHNT and CDR2 is YENEEA.

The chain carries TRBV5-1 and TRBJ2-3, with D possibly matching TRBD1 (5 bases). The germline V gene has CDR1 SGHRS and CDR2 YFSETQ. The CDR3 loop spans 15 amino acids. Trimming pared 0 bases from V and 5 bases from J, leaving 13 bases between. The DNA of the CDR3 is TGCGCCAGCAGCTTGGAGGGGCGATTGGTAGATACGCAGTATTTT. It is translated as CASSLEGRLVDTQYF.

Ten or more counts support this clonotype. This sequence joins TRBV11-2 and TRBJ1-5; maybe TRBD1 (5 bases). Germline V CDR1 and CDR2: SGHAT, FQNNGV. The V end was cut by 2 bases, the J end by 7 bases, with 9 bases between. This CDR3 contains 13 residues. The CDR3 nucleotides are TGTGCCAGCAGCTTACAGGGCGGCCAGCCCCAGCATTTT. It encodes CASSLQGGQPQHF.